This TCR beta chain was recorded in a study of shared clonotypes between healthy human individuals (dated by TCRdb to 2018 to 2020). Background for the entire study: A few men and a couple of women, aged 18 to 49 years, made up the cohort. To estimate repertoire size and how much clonotype sharing occurs between individuals, the study deeply sequenced the blood TCR repertoires of five or six healthy adults. To increase sequencing depth and limit assay-specific biases, TCR repertoire library preparation and sequencing were carried out by different laboratories using diverse techniques. Each donor's leukapheresis produced roughly between roughly 0.9 and 8.9 billion PBMCs. For each donor, CD4 naive and CD4 memory were each given three plates, CD8 naive was given two plates, and CD8 memory was given one plate. Broad study findings and their caveats: Compared with non-shared clonotypes, the clonotypes found in all four sorted-subset donors had higher generation probabilities. Sampling was restricted to blood, and TCR repertoires in tissues likely differ from the TCR repertoires found in blood. Sharing across a few donors was observed for roughly 5.4% of naive CD4, over 3% of naive CD8, 2.3% of memory CD4, and around 0.4% of memory CD8 clonotypes. Even with the large sequencing depth, rarefaction of the sorted-subset datasets indicated that sequencing was incomplete. The small number of donors limited the genetic and exposure-history diversity represented. Based on pairwise subsampling, the degree of clonotype sharing among donors was expected to be affected by sequencing depth. Naive subsets generally had larger estimated clonotype richness than memory subsets did.

Using the deep immunoSEQ assay, TCR CDR3 regions were amplified from genomic DNA by multiplex PCR. For each cell subset, the extracted genomic DNA was distributed evenly across all wells of several immunoSEQ 96-well plates, and each plate served as one replicate. For sorted subsets, each replicate PCR was loaded with around 200 ng genomic DNA, equivalent to 30,000 or so T cell genomes. The purified libraries were quantified using a Qubit 3.0 fluorometer, sized with a Bioanalyzer 2100, and then quantified again using the KAPA Library Quantification kit. Each immunoSEQ 96-well plate was sequenced on its own single-read 150-cycle Illumina NextSeq 550 flow cell. The original pipeline was this. Because only junctional sequences without quality scores were contained in the immunoSEQ output, filtering matching that applied to full-length reads could not be performed. To assign V/J genes and CDR3, sequences were annotated using PyIR, a Python wrapper for IgBLAST v1.9, with IMGT germline references. Any read was removed if the V/J assignment was weak (E-value above 1e-6), the CDR3 was missing, or the read contained stop codons, out-of-frame junctions, or ambiguous translated residues. A V3J clonotype was defined by an identical inferred V gene, J gene, and CDR3 amino acid sequence. To compute the percentage overlap between repertoires, the number of shared unique clonotypes was divided by the size of the smaller repertoire. Three approaches were used to assess repertoire richness: RTK rarefaction, the Chao1 estimator, and Recon v2.1 estimates of unobserved clonotypes. OLGA was used to compute generation probabilities for all TCRbeta clonotypes that the gDNA method yielded from four donors. TCRdb holds this immuneACCESS table with in-frame rearrangements only. Some clones are missing; in checked studies, unresolved V genes explain under half, and the rest has no known cause. Clonal size and the V and J genes are those of that table, whereas D and trimming came from the DNA. Across this sample there are about 1.5 million clones, with around 98% seen only once. Approximately 0.44% of the sample is taken by the ten largest.

A remark on this clone: The antigen this receptor binds is unknown. There are no base qualities to consult, and no much larger clone falls within one base.

Trimming accounts for 7 bases at V and 2 bases at J, while the number of junction bases matched to no gene is 8. Via the germline V gene (reference sequence), CDR1 is MNHNY and CDR2 SVGAGI. Including the terminal cysteine and phenylalanine, the CDR3 comprises 15 residues. Only the CDR3 DNA stays, 45 bases, in frame from base 1. Donors were healthy HIV-negative adults with no recently reported acute infections or vaccinations. Every donor was a Caucasian adult living in Nashville, Tennessee, USA. CD4+ T cells were enriched through magnetic negative selection, after which naive cells were positively selected on CD45RA and the remaining negative fraction served as the memory subset. Blood was obtained by leukapheresis, after which PBMCs were separated by Ficoll-Histopaque density gradient centrifugation and cryopreserved in liquid nitrogen vapor phase. Purity and quantity of every magnetically sorted T cell population were checked by analytical flow cytometry. Genomic DNA was isolated from every sorted fraction and measured by UV absorbance on a Nanodrop 2000c.

The sequenced sample consisted of naive CD4+ T cells sorted from blood. The label giving this sample's cell subset or site can be read as: CD45RA+ positively selected. The TCR comes from a man aged 30 to 45 in good health. The rearrangement joined TRBV6-6 to TRBJ2-7, with TRBD2 matching 10 junction bases. The sequenced DNA is TGTGCCAGCATAGCGGGGGGCTCCCTACCCTACGAGCAGTACTTC. This sequence encodes CASIAGGSLPYEQYF.